Listed here are 27 T cell receptor beta chains from one sample, sequenced in a study of technical replicates of blood from a handful of donors (dated by TCRdb to about 2017). The library was produced with the immunoSEQ multiplex PCR assay. The source is immuneACCESS, and TCRdb retained only in-frame sequences with V and J called. Part of the clones is not carried over; for the studies checked, unresolved V genes explain less than half of this, and the remainder is unexplained. Counted in this sample were more than 65,000 clones; 80% to 95% of them appeared once. The ten biggest clones cover 0.4% to 0.5% of the sample. Material for sequencing was T cells isolated from PBMCs. Receptors were obtained from a human donor in good health.

The rearrangement joins TRBV5-4 to TRBJ2-2; D gene ambiguous. Looked up from germline, CDR1 is SGHNT and CDR2 is YYREEE (reference sequence). The CDR3 totals 15 residues. V lost 0 bases and J 5 bases, leaving 11 bases between the germline ends. CDR3 region: CASSLDRQMTGELFF. CDR3 bases: TGTGCCAGCAGCTTGGATCGTCAGATGACCGGGGAGCTGTTTTTT. The full variable domain, its missing parts supplied by reference TRBV5-4 and TRBJ2-2, is ETGVTQSPTHLIKTRGQQVTLRCSSQSGHNTVSWYQQALGQGPQFIFQYYREEENGRGNFPPRFSGLQFPNYSSELNVNALELDDSALYLCASSLDRQMTGELFFGEGSRLTVL.

For the CDR3, the DNA is TGTGCCAGTAGTATATCCCCGGGGAGGGGCACTGAAGCTTTCTTT. This encodes CASSISPGRGTEAFF. The chain employs TRBV19 and TRBJ1-1, with D maybe TRBD1 (5 bases). CDR3 size: 15 residues. Between the trimmed V and J ends, which lost 2 bases and 4 bases, there was a span of 14 bases. The germline V gene has CDR1 LNHDA and CDR2 SQIVND (reference sequence).

The chain recombines TRBV7-3 with TRBJ2-5, with 8 positions matching TRBD1. There are 15 residues in the CDR3. The ends lost 0 bases at V and 5 bases at J; junction bases unmatched: 5. The V gene's germline CDR1 is SGHTA and CDR2 FQGTGA. CDR3 amino acids: CASSLTLGQVETQYF. The CDR3 bases are TGTGCCAGCAGCTTAACGTTGGGACAGGTGGAGACCCAGTACTTC.

The chain recombines TRBV7-2 with TRBJ2-7, with 8 bases lining up with TRBD2. Germline loops: CDR1 SGHTA, CDR2 FQGNSA. The CDR3 spans 17 residues. The trim removed 5 bases at V and 5 bases at J, leaving 17 bases unmatched. The CDR3 spells CASSLYSTSVILDEQYF. Here the CDR3 DNA reads TGTGCCAGCAGCCTTTATTCGACTAGCGTGATCTTAGACGAGCAGTACTTC.

This clone was seen only once. This sequence joins TRBV6-5 and TRBJ1-2, with D possibly being TRBD1 (6 bases). The CDR3 is made up of 14 amino acids. Germline-derived CDR1 and CDR2 are MNHEY and SVGAGI. The V end was cut by 6 bases, the J end by 0 bases, with 11 bases between. In DNA, the CDR3 is TGTGCCAGCAGCCGGGACACCGCTAACTATGGCTACACCTTC. As protein: CASSRDTANYGYTF.

This clone showed up just a few times. V gene TRBV14 combines with J gene TRBJ2-2; no clear D. CDR3 size: 14 residues. Germline values: CDR1 SGHDN, CDR2 FVKESK. The V end was cut by 2 bases, the J end by 0 bases, with 4 bases between. CDR3 region: CASSQQANTGELFF. CDR3 in DNA: TGTGCCAGCAGCCAACAGGCGAACACCGGGGAGCTGTTTTTT.

The chain carries TRBV25-1 and TRBJ2-3, with 9 bases aligning to TRBD1. Losses at the gene ends were 5 bases for V and 5 bases for J; bases not matched to a gene: 11. Looked up from germline, CDR1 is MGHDK and CDR2 is SYGVNS. There are 16 residues in the CDR3. The CDR3 here is CASSPLGDREEDTQYF. The DNA of the CDR3 is TGTGCCAGCAGTCCCCTAGGGGACAGGGAAGAAGATACGCAGTATTTT.

This clone was detected only a few times. The chain recombines TRBV2 with TRBJ1-2, with D maybe TRBD1 (5 bases). The CDR3 contains 15 residues. CDR1 and CDR2 (germline): SNHLY, FYNNEI. V was pared by 6 bases and J by 0 bases, with 14 bases between. CDR3 in amino acids: CASRRTTGTNYGYTF. The DNA of the CDR3 is TGTGCCAGCAGGAGGACAACAGGCACTAACTATGGCTACACCTTC.

V usage is TRBV28 and J usage is TRBJ2-7, with D possibly matching TRBD1 (5 bases). The germline V and J ends were trimmed by 6 bases and 5 bases, with 8 bases remaining between them. Germline V CDR1 and CDR2: MDHEN, SYDVKM. The CDR3 consists of 11 residues. In DNA form, the CDR3 reads TGTGCCAGCAGGACAGTCAACGAGCAGTACTTC. It yields the protein CASRTVNEQYF.

The chain employs TRBV30 and TRBJ2-5; D not certain. V lost 0 bases and J lost 0, with 8 bases in between. The CDR3 is 14 amino acids. Germline CDR1 reads GTSNPN; CDR2 reads SVGIG (reference sequence). CDR3 amino acids: CAWSVGEYQETQYF. The CDR3, as DNA: TGTGCCTGGAGTGTTGGAGAGTACCAAGAGACCCAGTACTTC.

This clone has just one count. This sequence joins TRBV7-2 and TRBJ2-5, with TRBD2 matching 15 bases. Trimming cost V 5 bases and J 13 bases; bases outside gene matches: 8. Germline V gives CDR1 SGHTA, CDR2 FQGNSA. This CDR3 is built from 14 residues. CDR3 sequence: CASSLGLAGGPLYF. CDR3 bases: TGTGCCAGCAGCCTCGGACTAGCGGGAGGGCCACTGTACTTC.

The chain joins TRBV10-3 to TRBJ2-5; weak D call: TRBD1 (7 bases). CDR1 is ENHRY and CDR2 is SYGVKD in the germline V gene. Trimming stripped 7 bases from V and 5 bases from J, with 14 bases between. The CDR3 extends over 13 amino acids. CDR3 nucleotides: TGTGCCATCAAATCAGGGGGGAGGGAGACCCAGTACTTC. Its translation: CAIKSGGRETQYF.

The chain combines TRBV7-3 with TRBJ2-1, with 14 bases identical to TRBD2. J was trimmed by 7 bases and V by 2 bases; bases with no gene match: 4. CDR1 is SGHTA and CDR2 is FQGTGA in the germline V gene. The CDR3 contains 16 residues. The CDR3 sequence: CASSLSGLAGVNEQFF. The CDR3 DNA sequence: TGTGCCAGCAGCTTATCGGGACTAGCGGGAGTAAATGAGCAGTTCTTC.

The chain has TRBV27 and TRBJ1-2; D remains ambiguous. CDR1 MNHEY and CDR2 SMNVEV come from the germline V gene (reference sequence). V lost 8 bases, J lost 1 base, and 8 bases lay in between. The CDR3 contains 12 residues. The CDR3 DNA follows: TGTGCCAGCTTCTCCTTTAACTATGGCTACACCTTC. It yields the protein CASFSFNYGYTF.

The V gene is TRBV29-1, the J gene TRBJ2-1, with 9 positions matching TRBD2. The V gene's germline CDR1 is SQVTM and CDR2 ANQGSEA. V shed 7 bases and J 6 bases; nucleotides not matched to a gene: 16. The CDR3 extends over 16 amino acids. In DNA, the CDR3 is TGCAGCGCTAACAGCGGATCTAGCGGGGAGATCAATGAGCAGTTCTTC. Translation: CSANSGSSGEINEQFF.

The rearrangement joins TRBV19 to TRBJ2-7, with TRBD2 matching 7 bases. Trimming cost V 8 bases and J 4 bases; bases outside gene matches: 11. The germline gives CDR1 LNHDA, CDR2 SQIVND (reference sequence). The CDR3 consists of 14 residues. The CDR3 protein is CASAAGVRRYEQYF. CDR3 nucleotides: TGTGCCAGTGCCGCGGGAGTGCGAAGATACGAGCAGTACTTC.

J is TRBJ2-1 and V is TRBV29-1; D is possibly TRBD2 (6 bases). Trimming stripped 5 bases from V and 0 bases from J, with 20 bases between. Germline V lookup: CDR1 SQVTM, CDR2 ANQGSEA. This CDR3 has 17 residues. CDR3 in DNA: TGCAGCGTTCGGGCGGGGCGGCAGCGAAGCTCCTACAATGAGCAGTTCTTC. It encodes CSVRAGRQRSSYNEQFF.

The chain uses TRBV5-6 and TRBJ2-7; no firm D call. Trimming took off 0 bases at V and 5 bases at J, with 12 bases between the two ends. The CDR3 totals 14 residues. In germline, CDR1 is SGHDT, CDR2 YYEEEE. Written as DNA, the CDR3 is TGTGCCAGCAGCTTGGCCCTAGTCCTCGACGAGCAGTACTTC. Translated, it gives CASSLALVLDEQYF.

This clone occurred once. The chain uses TRBV27 and TRBJ1-1, with a weak D call TRBD1 (5 bases). Germline V gene data show CDR1 as MNHEY and CDR2 as SMNVEV (reference sequence). The ends were cut back, 7 bases at V and 1 base at J, with 13 bases in the middle. The CDR3 has 14 residues. CDR3 region: CASTLTGGNTEAFF. Here the CDR3 DNA reads TGTGCCAGCACCCTCACCGGGGGGAACACTGAAGCTTTCTTT.

This rearrangement joins TRBV5-4 to TRBJ2-2; the match to TRBD2 covers 14 bases. Germline CDR1 SGHNT, CDR2 YYREEE (reference sequence). This CDR3 is 18 amino acids long. V lost 2 bases to trimming and J lost 1 base; unmatched junction nucleotides: 4. CDR3 in DNA: TGTGCCAGCAGCTTCGGACTAGCGGGAGGAGGGAACACCGGGGAGCTGTTTTTT. This sequence encodes CASSFGLAGGGNTGELFF. The full variable domain, with the rest looked up from reference TRBV5-4 and TRBJ2-2, is ETGVTQSPTHLIKTRGQQVTLRCSSQSGHNTVSWYQQALGQGPQFIFQYYREEENGRGNFPPRFSGLQFPNYSSELNVNALELDDSALYLCASSFGLAGGGNTGELFFGEGSRLTVL.

V and J are TRBV28 and TRBJ2-7, with 10 bases that match TRBD2. The CDR3 length is 13 residues. The ends lost 10 bases at V and 2 bases at J; junction bases unmatched: 5. Germline V gene lookup returns CDR1 MDHEN and CDR2 SYDVKM. CDR3 protein: CATRTSGAYEQYF. CDR3 nucleotide sequence: TGTGCCACCCGGACTAGCGGAGCCTACGAGCAGTACTTC.

This rearrangement joins TRBV11-2 to TRBJ2-7, with 8 bases matching TRBD1. V lost 6 bases and J lost 4; bases outside the gene matches: 11. The CDR3 is made up of 15 amino acids. CDR1 and CDR2 from the germline V gene are SGHAT and FQNNGV. CDR3 DNA: TGTGCCAGCAGGCCCAACGACAGGGGCCGATACGAGCAGTACTTC. As protein: CASRPNDRGRYEQYF.

The chain employs TRBV4-3 and TRBJ2-3; the match to TRBD2 covers 10 bases. In germline, CDR1 is LGHNA, CDR2 YSLEER. The V gene end was trimmed by 2 bases and the J gene end by 1 base; junction bases not matched to a gene: 0. This CDR3 is 15 amino acids long. Written as DNA, the CDR3 is TGCGCCAGCAGCCAAAGCGGGAGGGGCACAGATACGCAGTATTTT. It specifies CASSQSGRGTDTQYF.

The chain joins TRBV30 to TRBJ2-7, with D possibly matching TRBD2 (6 bases). Looked up from germline, CDR1 is GTSNPN and CDR2 is SVGIG (reference sequence). CDR3 length equals 15 residues. The V end was cut by 1 base, the J end by 0 bases, with 13 bases between. The CDR3 DNA reads TGTGCCTGGAGTGGTAGCGGCCAATCCTCCTACGAGCAGTACTTC. It codes for CAWSGSGQSSYEQYF.

This clone was seen a single time. The chain links TRBV5-1 to TRBJ2-3; 9 nucleotides agree with TRBD2. The V gene's germline CDR1 is SGHRS and CDR2 YFSETQ. The junction had 3 bases not matched to a gene; V was cut back by 4 bases and J by 3 bases. The length of the CDR3 is 14 residues. The chain's CDR3 is CASSRLADTDTQYF. CDR3 coding DNA: TGCGCCAGCAGCCGACTAGCGGATACAGATACGCAGTATTTT.

The chain employs TRBV5-1 and TRBJ2-3; the match to TRBD2 covers 9 bases. The J segment lost 1 base and the V segment lost 4 bases, leaving 4 bases of the junction unmatched. Germline loops: CDR1 SGHRS, CDR2 YFSETQ. This CDR3 spans 15 amino acids. CDR3 region: CASSRKREGTDTQYF. The CDR3 nucleotides are TGCGCCAGCAGCCGGAAGCGGGAGGGCACAGATACGCAGTATTTT.

The V and J genes are TRBV5-4 and TRBJ2-1, with D possibly TRBD2 on 7 matching bases. In germline, CDR1 is SGHNT, CDR2 YYREEE (reference sequence). Between the trimmed V and J ends, which lost 2 bases and 12 bases, there was a span of 18 bases. The CDR3 totals 14 residues. The CDR3 is CASSLSQGGGGQFF. CDR3 in DNA: TGTGCCAGCAGCTTATCACAGGGAGGGGGTGGGCAGTTCTTC.